These T cell receptor beta chains were read from a single sample in a study of shared T cell receptors in the human thymus. The repertoire was sequenced with immunoSEQ multiplex PCR; TCRdb's copy has only in-frame clones and lacks some. In the table there are over 350,000 clones, around 93% of which are singletons. Sequenced: thymocytes. These receptors came from a human donor. CDR3s leave out the opening cysteine and the closing phenylalanine or tryptophan. D genes are given only for firm matches.

>TRBJ1-1|TRBD1|TRBV4-1
ASSFRDREVEAF
>TRBJ2-1|.|TRBV5-6
ASSLGRTGSYNEQF
>TRBJ2-1|.|TRBV6-1
ASTRYNEQF
>TRBJ2-4|TRBD2|TRBV15
ATSGVKREGGYIQY
>TRBJ2-1|.|TRBV27
ASSLAGWNEQF
>TRBJ2-1|TRBD1|TRBV11-1
ASTKHRDRVTDEQF
>TRBJ2-2|.|TRBV7-3
ASSLVVRDQFTGELF
>TRBJ1-3|.|TRBV19
ASTPDGEGNTIY
>TRBJ2-5|.|TRBV18
ASSRQGSEETQY
>TRBJ2-3|TRBD2|TRBV6-1
ASILAGGSTDTQY